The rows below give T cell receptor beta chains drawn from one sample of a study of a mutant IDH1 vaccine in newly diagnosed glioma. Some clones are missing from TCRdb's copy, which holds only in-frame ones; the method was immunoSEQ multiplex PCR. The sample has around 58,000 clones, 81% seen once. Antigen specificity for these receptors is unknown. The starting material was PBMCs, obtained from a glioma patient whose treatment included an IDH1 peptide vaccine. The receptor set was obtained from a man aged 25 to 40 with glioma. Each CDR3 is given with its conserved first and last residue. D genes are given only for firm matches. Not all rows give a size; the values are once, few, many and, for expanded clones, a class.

CDR3 protein: CASSKRRENSPLHF
CDR3 DNA: TGTGCCAGCAGCAAAAGGAGGGAGAATTCACCCCTCCACTTT
V gene: TRBV5-6
clone size: .
J gene: TRBJ1-6
D gene: .

CDR3 protein: CAISESRNTEAFF
CDR3 DNA: TGTGCCATCAGTGAATCCCGAAACACTGAAGCTTTCTTT
V gene: TRBV10-3
clone size: .
J gene: TRBJ1-1
D gene: .

CDR3 protein: CASSQVQAKGETQYF
CDR3 DNA: TGCGCCAGCAGCCAAGTACAGGCAAAGGGGGAGACCCAGTACTTC
V gene: TRBV4-1
clone size: .
J gene: TRBJ2-5
D gene: .

CDR3 protein: CASSTRSENEQFF
CDR3 DNA: TGTGCCAGCTCTACCCGGTCTGAGAATGAGCAGTTCTTC
V gene: TRBV18
clone size: .
J gene: TRBJ2-1
D gene: .

CDR3 protein: CASSKALDRDPYNEQFF
CDR3 DNA: TGTGCCAGCAGCAAAGCGCTGGACAGGGACCCATACAATGAGCAGTTCTTC
V gene: TRBV21-1
clone size: .
J gene: TRBJ2-1
D gene: .

CDR3 protein: CASSDGGGTDTQYF
CDR3 DNA: TGTGCCAGCAGTGACGGGGGGGGGACAGATACGCAGTATTTT
V gene: TRBV6-4
clone size: .
J gene: TRBJ2-3
D gene: TRBD2

CDR3 protein: CASSFIGSDQEAFF
CDR3 DNA: TGTGCCAGCAGTTTTATAGGGTCAGATCAGGAAGCTTTCTTT
V gene: TRBV28
clone size: .
J gene: TRBJ1-1
D gene: .

CDR3 protein: CASSEFPSGGSFDGELFF
CDR3 DNA: TGTGCCAGCAGTGAATTTCCTAGCGGGGGCTCTTTTGACGGGGAGCTGTTTTTT
V gene: TRBV25-1
clone size: .
J gene: TRBJ2-2
D gene: TRBD2

CDR3 protein: CASSMALGNEQFF
CDR3 DNA: TGTGCCAGTAGTATGGCCTTGGGGAATGAGCAGTTCTTC
V gene: TRBV19
clone size: .
J gene: TRBJ2-1
D gene: .

CDR3 protein: CASSPEGRNSPLHF
CDR3 DNA: TGTGCCAGCTCACCAGAGGGGCGGAATTCACCCCTCCACTTT
V gene: TRBV18
clone size: few
J gene: TRBJ1-6
D gene: .

CDR3 protein: CAVLGDTQYF
CDR3 DNA: TGTGCTGTCCTAGGAGATACGCAGTATTTT
V gene: TRBV11-2
clone size: once
J gene: TRBJ2-3
D gene: .

CDR3 protein: CASSPGTEAFF
CDR3 DNA: TGCGCCAGCAGCCCCGGGACTGAAGCTTTCTTT
V gene: TRBV5-1
clone size: few
J gene: TRBJ1-1
D gene: .

CDR3 protein: CASRLTVGTYEQYF
CDR3 DNA: TGCGCCAGCAGATTGACAGTGGGTACCTACGAGCAGTACTTC
V gene: TRBV5-1
clone size: .
J gene: TRBJ2-7
D gene: .

CDR3 protein: CASSPWDSASTDTQYF
CDR3 DNA: TGTGCCAGTAGTCCTTGGGACTCCGCGAGCACAGATACGCAGTATTTT
V gene: TRBV19
clone size: .
J gene: TRBJ2-3
D gene: .

CDR3 protein: CASSLGGTLFGQYF
CDR3 DNA: TGTGCCAGCAGTTTAGGGGGCACCCTCTTTGGGCAGTACTTC
V gene: TRBV28
clone size: .
J gene: TRBJ2-7
D gene: .

CDR3 protein: CASSEASGSTDTQYF
CDR3 DNA: TGTGCCAGCAGTGAAGCTAGCGGGAGCACAGATACGCAGTATTTT
V gene: TRBV6-4
clone size: .
J gene: TRBJ2-3
D gene: TRBD2

CDR3 protein: CASSMVKDRAGNTIYF
CDR3 DNA: TGTGCCAGCAGCATGGTAAAGGACAGGGCTGGAAACACCATATATTTT
V gene: TRBV7-9
clone size: .
J gene: TRBJ1-3
D gene: TRBD1

CDR3 protein: CASSRGPRETQYF
CDR3 DNA: TGTGCCAGCAGTAGGGGTCCACGGGAGACCCAGTACTTC
V gene: TRBV11-1
clone size: once
J gene: TRBJ2-5
D gene: .

CDR3 protein: CASRAQYNEQFF
CDR3 DNA: TGCGCCAGCAGGGCGCAGTACAATGAGCAGTTCTTC
V gene: TRBV5-1
clone size: .
J gene: TRBJ2-1
D gene: .

CDR3 protein: CVSTSKAGANYGYTF
CDR3 DNA: TGCGTCAGCACCTCTAAGGCAGGAGCTAACTATGGCTACACCTTC
V gene: TRBV4-1
clone size: .
J gene: TRBJ1-2
D gene: .

CDR3 protein: CASRQGSISPLHF
CDR3 DNA: TGTGCCAGTAGACAGGGGAGTATTTCACCCCTCCACTTT
V gene: TRBV19
clone size: .
J gene: TRBJ1-6
D gene: TRBD1

CDR3 protein: CASSLIGRGFGGYTF
CDR3 DNA: TGTGCCAGCAGCTTGATCGGCAGGGGATTCGGTGGCTACACCTTC
V gene: TRBV5-6
clone size: .
J gene: TRBJ1-2
D gene: .

CDR3 protein: CASSFDALTYSNQPQHF
CDR3 DNA: TGTGCCAGCAGCTTCGATGCCCTTACTTATAGCAATCAGCCCCAGCATTTT
V gene: TRBV11-2
clone size: .
J gene: TRBJ1-5
D gene: .

CDR3 protein: CASRDRKYEQYF
CDR3 DNA: TGTGCCAGCAGGGACAGGAAATACGAGCAGTACTTC
V gene: TRBV6-4
clone size: .
J gene: TRBJ2-7
D gene: TRBD1

CDR3 protein: CASGNAGKGYGYTF
CDR3 DNA: TGTGCCAGCGGGAATGCGGGGAAGGGGTATGGCTACACCTTC
V gene: TRBV6-5
clone size: few
J gene: TRBJ1-2
D gene: .

CDR3 protein: CASSSFDGDTQYF
CDR3 DNA: TGTGCCAGCAGTTCCTTCGACGGAGATACGCAGTATTTT
V gene: TRBV27
clone size: .
J gene: TRBJ2-3
D gene: .

CDR3 protein: CASSYSKVAGAYEQYF
CDR3 DNA: TGTGCCAGCAGTTACTCGAAGGTAGCGGGGGCCTACGAGCAGTACTTC
V gene: TRBV6-5
clone size: once
J gene: TRBJ2-7
D gene: TRBD2

CDR3 protein: CASSQVGVGTEAFF
CDR3 DNA: TGTGCCAGCAGCCAAGTAGGGGTAGGGACTGAAGCTTTCTTT
V gene: TRBV14
clone size: few
J gene: TRBJ1-1
D gene: .

CDR3 protein: CASSLGRGGTGELFF
CDR3 DNA: TGTGCCAGCAGCTTGGGCAGGGGAGGCACCGGGGAGCTGTTTTTT
V gene: TRBV11-3
clone size: .
J gene: TRBJ2-2
D gene: .